This T cell receptor beta chain was found in a study of human T cells and chemical hapten exposure. Looking at the study overall: Sensitization was performed using 2% DPC on an approximately 2 cm by approximately 2 cm upper inner arm skin site. Diphenylcyclopropenone doses were given weekly to the scalps of patients across the roughly 25-week study.

Sample time point: pre-sensitization, week 0. Treatment of the sample: therapeutic diphenylcyclopropenone sensitization with weekly scalp DPC. General observations from the study: Alopecia affecting every donor means their immune response may not match healthy people's.

TCRdb used MiXCR to reprocess the RACE reads, holding one entry per CDR3 protein. In the table there are more than 150,000 distinct CDR3 sequences, 30% of which are singletons. For this clonotype: Its target is not known.

Germline lookup yields CDR1 GTSNPN and CDR2 SVGIG (reference sequence). Trimming removed 3 bases from V and 9 bases from J, with 21 bases in between. CDR3 size: 15 residues. The clonotype comes from a woman aged 25 to 39 with alopecia areata. Some clones in this sample may be carry-over from other donors' samples. This material consisted of whole blood, taken in connection with sensitization to the hapten diphenylcyclopropenone (DPC). The chain employs TRBV30 and TRBJ2-1; a possible D gene is TRBD2 (5 bases). CDR3 bases: TGTGCCTGGAGCGCCGCTCTAGCCTTCGGGTCTGAGCAGTTCTTC. This translates into CAWSAALAFGSEQFF.